A selection of T cell receptor beta chains follows, all from one sample in a study of blood T cell repertoires in COVID-19. Some clones are missing from TCRdb's copy, which holds only in-frame ones; the method was immunoSEQ multiplex PCR. The table lists 250,000 to 350,000 clones, around nine tenths of them singletons. The sequenced material came from peripheral blood. The receptors shown here come from a woman aged 55-69 years with acute or convalescent COVID-19. Both conserved end residues are part of each CDR3. A D gene is named only where the DNA matches it firmly. For some rows the clone size is stated as once, few or many, or as a class when expanded; others skip it.

v_gene	abundance	d_gene	j_gene	CDR3nt	CDR3aa
TRBV19	NA	TRBD1	TRBJ2-5	TGTGCCAGTAGTCCTACACAGGGGGGGACCCAGTACTTC	CASSPTQGGTQYF
TRBV19	NA	NA	TRBJ1-1	TGTGCCAGTAGTATCGGAGTGAACACTGAAGCTTTCTTT	CASSIGVNTEAFF
TRBV9	NA	NA	TRBJ2-3	TGTGCCAGCAGCGTAGACGGCTCACCTTCGGGAGATACGCAGTATTTT	CASSVDGSPSGDTQYF
TRBV7-3	NA	NA	TRBJ2-7	TGTGCCAGCAGCTTGGACACCCACGAGCAGTACTTC	CASSLDTHEQYF
TRBV5-8	NA	NA	TRBJ2-1	TGTGCCAGCAGCTTGACTAGGCCCCCCGAGCAGTTCTTC	CASSLTRPPEQFF
TRBV25-1	NA	TRBD1	TRBJ1-2	TGTGCCAGCAGTGAATACGGACAGGGAGCTTTCGCCGGGGATGGCTACACCTTC	CASSEYGQGAFAGDGYTF
TRBV28	NA	TRBD2	TRBJ2-1	TGTGCCACTAGCGGGGGCGATGAGCAGTTCTTC	CATSGGDEQFF
TRBV11-3	NA	NA	TRBJ2-7	TGTGCCAGCAGCTTAAGCGCCGCCTACGAGCAGTACTTC	CASSLSAAYEQYF
TRBV27	NA	TRBD1	TRBJ1-2	TGTGCCAGCAGTCCCCGGGGACAGGGCACCTATGGCTACACCTTC	CASSPRGQGTYGYTF
TRBV7-9	once	NA	TRBJ2-7	TGTGCCAGCAGCCCCCTGAGGGGGGGCCACCACCCGACCACTGCGCAGTACTTC	CASSPLRGGHHPTTAQYF
TRBV30	NA	NA	TRBJ1-5	TGTGCCTGGGAAACAGGGATAGGACAGCCCCAGCATTTT	CAWETGIGQPQHF
TRBV5-4	few	NA	TRBJ2-1	TGTGCCAGCAGCGATGAGAGGGCCTACAATGAGCAGTTCTTC	CASSDERAYNEQFF
TRBV7-3	once	TRBD2	TRBJ2-2	TGTGCCAGCAGCTTAACTCGACTAGCGGGGGCCCCCGGGGGCGGGGAGCTGTTTTTT	CASSLTRLAGAPGGGELFF
TRBV28	NA	NA	TRBJ2-5	TGTGCCAGCAGTTTCGTAGCTCAGCTACAAGAGACCCAGTACTTC	CASSFVAQLQETQYF
TRBV15	NA	TRBD2	TRBJ2-2	TGTGCTTTTAGGCGGGGGGTTAACACCGGGGAGCTGTTTTTT	CAFRRGVNTGELFF
TRBV19	NA	NA	TRBJ2-7	TGTGCCATACATCTAGCGCTGTCTGGGGAGCAGTACTTC	CAIHLALSGEQYF
TRBV6-6	NA	NA	TRBJ2-7	TGTGCCAGCAGTTACTCGACCCGGACAGACTACGAGCAGTACTTC	CASSYSTRTDYEQYF
TRBV27	NA	NA	TRBJ2-7	TGTGCCAGCGCCCTCGGTCGGACTGAATACGAGCAGTACTTC	CASALGRTEYEQYF
TRBV27	NA	TRBD1	TRBJ2-7	TGTGCCAGCAGTCCCCTCCCGGGACAGCTATACGAGCAGTACTTC	CASSPLPGQLYEQYF
TRBV7-2	NA	NA	TRBJ1-1	TGTGCCAGCAGCTTAGAAGATCCCGGTGAAGCTTTCTTT	CASSLEDPGEAFF
TRBV6-6	NA	TRBD2	TRBJ2-1	TGTGCCAGCAGCCCAAGCGGGAGCTCCTACAATGAGCAGTTCTTC	CASSPSGSSYNEQFF
TRBV5-6	NA	TRBD1	TRBJ2-7	TGTGCCAGCAGCTCATGGCGACAGGGAACTACCTACGAGCAGTACTTC	CASSSWRQGTTYEQYF
TRBV3-1/TRBV3-2	NA	NA	TRBJ1-3	TGTGCCAGCAGCCAGACTAGAAACACCATATATTTT	CASSQTRNTIYF
TRBV2	NA	NA	TRBJ1-1	TGTGCCAGCAGTGTTTATACACAGGGACTGAACACTGAAGCTTTCTTT	CASSVYTQGLNTEAFF
TRBV6-6	NA	NA	TRBJ1-1	TGTGCCAGCAGTTACTCCGGGGAATCCACTAAAGCTTTCTTT	CASSYSGESTKAFF
TRBV7-3	once	NA	TRBJ1-1	TGTGCCAGCAGCTTAAAGCGGGGCGGGGAAGCTTTCTTT	CASSLKRGGEAFF
TRBV7-2	NA	NA	TRBJ1-5	TGTGCCAGCAGCTTAGGGGAGTACAATCAGCCCCAGCATTTT	CASSLGEYNQPQHF
TRBV2	once	NA	TRBJ1-5	TGTGCCAGCAGTGAATGGGAGATGTGGAAGCCCCAGCATTTT	CASSEWEMWKPQHF
TRBV6-2/TRBV6-3	NA	NA	TRBJ2-7	TGTGCCAGCAGTTACTCTGGGGGCTCCTCCTACGAGCAGTACTTC	CASSYSGGSSYEQYF
TRBV7-8	NA	NA	TRBJ1-5	TGTGCCAGCAGCATACAGGGAGATAGCAATCAGCCCCAGCATTTT	CASSIQGDSNQPQHF
TRBV4-2	NA	TRBD1	TRBJ2-7	TGTGCCAGCAGCCAACCGGGACAGGGAACGCTCGAGCAGTACTTC	CASSQPGQGTLEQYF
TRBV7-8	NA	TRBD2	TRBJ2-1	TGTGCCAGCAGCTCCCCTCGTAGCTTTACTAGCGGGGGAACCTACAATGAGCAGTTCTTC	CASSSPRSFTSGGTYNEQFF
TRBV18	NA	NA	TRBJ1-3	TGTGCCAGCTCACCAACCAGCTCTGGAAACACCATATATTTT	CASSPTSSGNTIYF
TRBV6-5	NA	TRBD2	TRBJ2-1	TGTGCCAGCAGCCTGACTAGCGGGATCTACAATGAGCAGTTCTTC	CASSLTSGIYNEQFF
TRBV2	once	TRBD2	TRBJ2-3	TGTGCCAGCAGTGGGTCTAGCGGGAGGAGGGAGACGCAGTATTTT	CASSGSSGRRETQYF
TRBV7-6	once	TRBD2	TRBJ2-2	TGTGCCAGCAGCTTAGTAAGGCGGGGGGGCCACACCGGGGAGCTGTTTTTT	CASSLVRRGGHTGELFF
TRBV11-3	once	NA	TRBJ2-1	TGTGCCAGCAGCTTAGACAGTTACAATGAGCAGTTCTTC	CASSLDSYNEQFF
TRBV30	few	NA	TRBJ1-6	TGTGCCTGGAGTCCCGGCTATAATTCACCCCTCCACTTT	CAWSPGYNSPLHF
TRBV9	NA	NA	TRBJ1-2	TGTGCCAGCAGCGTAGCAAGGGGGGGCTATGGCTACACCTTC	CASSVARGGYGYTF
TRBV19	NA	NA	TRBJ2-7	TGTGCCAGTAGTATAACGGGGGAATCCTACGAGCAGTACTTC	CASSITGESYEQYF
TRBV2	NA	TRBD1	TRBJ1-6	TGTGCCAGCAGCAGGGGGGCGCGAAATTCACCCCTCCACTTT	CASSRGARNSPLHF
TRBV7-8	NA	NA	TRBJ1-6	TGTGCCAGCAGCTCACAGGAGAACTCCTATAATTCACCCCTCCACTTT	CASSSQENSYNSPLHF
TRBV5-4	NA	TRBD2	TRBJ2-5	TGTGCCAGCAGCCCGGGACTAGCGGGAGTTTCGGAGACCCAGTACTTC	CASSPGLAGVSETQYF
TRBV19	NA	TRBD1	TRBJ1-1	TGTGCCAGTAGGTCGACAGGGACGGACACTGAAGCTTTCTTT	CASRSTGTDTEAFF
TRBV20-1	NA	NA	TRBJ2-1	TGCAGTGCTAGTTACTCGGACAATGAGCAGTTCTTC	CSASYSDNEQFF